The sequence of this T cell receptor (beta chain) was determined in a study of blood T cell repertoires in COVID-19. Study context: T cells, B-cell-depleted T cells, or PBMCs supplied cDNA or gDNA.

Trimming took 0 bases from V and 2 from J, leaving 5 bases between them. Germline V gives CDR1 SGHRS, CDR2 YFSETQ. CDR3 length: 13 residues. Cohorts were determined from participant-reported clinical history. In the authors' workflow: Estimation of nucleated cell counts was performed using reference gene primer amplification. Using immunoSEQ multiplex PCR, the repertoire was profiled, and TCRdb retains in-frame clones only, with some absent. V and J calls and clone size are given by that table; D and trimming were obtained from the DNA. This sample yields about 400,000 clones, of which approximately 88% are seen a single time; 2% to 2.5% belongs to the top ten.

Material for sequencing was PBMCs or T cells enriched from blood (not recorded which). The chain has TRBV5-1 and TRBJ1-1, with no clear D. This clonotype originated in a woman aged 35 to 49 with acute COVID-19. CDR3 in amino acids: CASSLGLNTEAFF. CDR3 coding DNA: TGCGCCAGCAGCTTGGGACTAAACACTGAAGCTTTCTTT.